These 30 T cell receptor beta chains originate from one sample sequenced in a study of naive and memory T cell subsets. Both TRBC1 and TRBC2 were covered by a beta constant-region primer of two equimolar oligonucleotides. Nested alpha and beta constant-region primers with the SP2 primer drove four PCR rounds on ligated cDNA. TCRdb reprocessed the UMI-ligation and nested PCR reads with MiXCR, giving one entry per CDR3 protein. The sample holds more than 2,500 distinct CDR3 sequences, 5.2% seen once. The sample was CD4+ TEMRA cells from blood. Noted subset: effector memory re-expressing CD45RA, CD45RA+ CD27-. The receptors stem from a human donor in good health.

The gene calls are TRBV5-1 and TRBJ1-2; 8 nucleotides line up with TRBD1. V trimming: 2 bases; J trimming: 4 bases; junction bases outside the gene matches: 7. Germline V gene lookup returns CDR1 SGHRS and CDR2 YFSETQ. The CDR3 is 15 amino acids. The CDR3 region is CASSFTGGVIYGYTF. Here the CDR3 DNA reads TGCGCCAGCAGCTTCACAGGGGGAGTAATCTATGGCTACACCTTC.

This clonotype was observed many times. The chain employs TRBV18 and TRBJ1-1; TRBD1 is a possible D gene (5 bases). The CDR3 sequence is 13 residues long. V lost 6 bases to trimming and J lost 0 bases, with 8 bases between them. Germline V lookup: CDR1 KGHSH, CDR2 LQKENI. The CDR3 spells CASSQTVNTEAFF. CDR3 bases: TGTGCCAGCTCCCAGACAGTGAACACTGAAGCTTTCTTT. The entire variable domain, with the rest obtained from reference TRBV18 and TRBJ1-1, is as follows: NAGVMQNPRHLVRRRGQEARLRCSPMKGHSHVYWYRQLPEEGLKFMVYLQKENIIDESGMPKERFSAEFPKEGPSILRIQQVVRGDSAAYFCASSQTVNTEAFFGQGTRLTVV.

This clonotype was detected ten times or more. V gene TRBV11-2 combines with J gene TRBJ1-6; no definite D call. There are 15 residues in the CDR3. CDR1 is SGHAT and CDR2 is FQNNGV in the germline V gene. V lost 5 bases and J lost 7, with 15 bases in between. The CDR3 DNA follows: TGTGCCAGCAGCCTCCCAGACCGGCCCAATTCACCCCTCCACTTT. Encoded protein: CASSLPDRPNSPLHF.

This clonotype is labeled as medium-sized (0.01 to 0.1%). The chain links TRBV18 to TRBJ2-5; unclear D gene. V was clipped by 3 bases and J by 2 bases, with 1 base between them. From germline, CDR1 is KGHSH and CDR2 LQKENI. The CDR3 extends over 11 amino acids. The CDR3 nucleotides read TGTGCCAGCTCACCTCAAGAGACCCAGTACTTC. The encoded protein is CASSPQETQYF.

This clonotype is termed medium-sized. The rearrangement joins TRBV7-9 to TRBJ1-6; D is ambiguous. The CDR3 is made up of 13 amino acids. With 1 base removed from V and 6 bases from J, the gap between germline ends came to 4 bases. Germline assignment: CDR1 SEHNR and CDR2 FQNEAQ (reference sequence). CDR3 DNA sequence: TGTGCCAGCAGCTTAGGGATTAATTCACCCCTCCACTTT. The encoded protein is CASSLGINSPLHF.

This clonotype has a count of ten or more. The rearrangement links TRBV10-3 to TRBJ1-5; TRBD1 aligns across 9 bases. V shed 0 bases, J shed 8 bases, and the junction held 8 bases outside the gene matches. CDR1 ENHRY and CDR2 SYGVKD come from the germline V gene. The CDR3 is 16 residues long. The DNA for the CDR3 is TGTGCCATCAGTGAGTCTCCGGGACAGGGTATTGAGCCCCAGCATTTT. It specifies CAISESPGQGIEPQHF.

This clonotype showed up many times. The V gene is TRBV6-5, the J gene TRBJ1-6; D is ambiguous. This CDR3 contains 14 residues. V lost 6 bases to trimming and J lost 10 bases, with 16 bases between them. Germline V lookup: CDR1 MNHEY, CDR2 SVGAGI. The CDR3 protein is CASRSGGAFSPLHF. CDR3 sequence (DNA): TGTGCCAGCAGATCCGGAGGAGCTTTCTCACCCCTCCACTTT.

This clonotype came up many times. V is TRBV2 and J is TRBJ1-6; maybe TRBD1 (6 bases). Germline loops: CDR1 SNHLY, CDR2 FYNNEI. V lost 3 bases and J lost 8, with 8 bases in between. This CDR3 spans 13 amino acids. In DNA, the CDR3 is TGTGCCAGCAGTGACAGGGGCGATTCACCCCTCCACTTT. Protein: CASSDRGDSPLHF.

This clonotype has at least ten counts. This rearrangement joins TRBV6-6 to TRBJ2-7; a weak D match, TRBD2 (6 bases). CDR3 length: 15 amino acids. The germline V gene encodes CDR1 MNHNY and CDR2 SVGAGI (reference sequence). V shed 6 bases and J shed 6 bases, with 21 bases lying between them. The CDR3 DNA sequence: TGTGCCAGCAGGAGGACTAAACACCTCGGGGGCGAGCAGTACTTC. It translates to CASRRTKHLGGEQYF.

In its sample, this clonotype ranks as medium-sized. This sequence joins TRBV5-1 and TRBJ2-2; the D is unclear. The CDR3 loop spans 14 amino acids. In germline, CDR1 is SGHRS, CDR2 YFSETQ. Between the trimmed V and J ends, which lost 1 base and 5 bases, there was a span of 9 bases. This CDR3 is CASSLTQTTGELFF. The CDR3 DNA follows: TGCGCCAGCAGCTTGACTCAGACGACCGGGGAGCTGTTTTTT.

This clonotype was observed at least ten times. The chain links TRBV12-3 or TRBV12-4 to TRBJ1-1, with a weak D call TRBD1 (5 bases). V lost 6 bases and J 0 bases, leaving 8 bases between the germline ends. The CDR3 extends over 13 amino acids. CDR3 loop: CASSRQLNTEAFF. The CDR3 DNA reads TGTGCCAGCAGCCGACAGTTGAACACTGAAGCTTTCTTT.

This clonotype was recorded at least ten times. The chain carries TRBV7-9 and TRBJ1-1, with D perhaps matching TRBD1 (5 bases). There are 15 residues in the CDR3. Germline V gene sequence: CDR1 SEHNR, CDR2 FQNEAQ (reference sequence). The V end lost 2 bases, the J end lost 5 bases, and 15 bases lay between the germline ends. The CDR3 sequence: CASSLTTAVGTEAFF. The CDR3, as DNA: TGTGCCAGCAGCTTAACGACAGCAGTAGGGACTGAAGCTTTCTTT.

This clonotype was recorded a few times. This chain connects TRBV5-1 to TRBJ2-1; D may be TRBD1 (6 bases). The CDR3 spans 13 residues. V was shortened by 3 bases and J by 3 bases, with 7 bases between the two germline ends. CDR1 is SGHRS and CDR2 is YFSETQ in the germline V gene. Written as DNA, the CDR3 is TGCGCCAGCAGCTCAGGGGTCTACAATGAGCAGTTCTTC. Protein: CASSSGVYNEQFF.

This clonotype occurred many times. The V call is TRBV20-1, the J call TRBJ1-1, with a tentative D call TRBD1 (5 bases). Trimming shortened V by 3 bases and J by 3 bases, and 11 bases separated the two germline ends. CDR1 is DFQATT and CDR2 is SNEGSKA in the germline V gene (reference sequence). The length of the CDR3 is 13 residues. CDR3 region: CSASRQSYTEAFF. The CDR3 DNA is TGCAGTGCTAGTCGACAGAGTTACACTGAAGCTTTCTTT.

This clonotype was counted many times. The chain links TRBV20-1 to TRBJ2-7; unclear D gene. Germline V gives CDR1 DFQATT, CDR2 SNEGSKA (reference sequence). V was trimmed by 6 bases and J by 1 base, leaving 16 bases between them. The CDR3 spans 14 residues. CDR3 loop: CSAIPVVTSYEQYF. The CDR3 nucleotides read TGCAGTGCAATCCCGGTAGTTACTTCCTACGAGCAGTACTTC.

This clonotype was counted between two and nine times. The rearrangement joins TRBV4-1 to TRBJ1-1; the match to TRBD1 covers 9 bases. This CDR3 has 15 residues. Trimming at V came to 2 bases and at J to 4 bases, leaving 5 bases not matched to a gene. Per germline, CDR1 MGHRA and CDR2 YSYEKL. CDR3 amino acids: CASSQPLDRGTEAFF. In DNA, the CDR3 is TGCGCCAGCAGCCAACCCTTGGACAGGGGCACTGAAGCTTTCTTT.

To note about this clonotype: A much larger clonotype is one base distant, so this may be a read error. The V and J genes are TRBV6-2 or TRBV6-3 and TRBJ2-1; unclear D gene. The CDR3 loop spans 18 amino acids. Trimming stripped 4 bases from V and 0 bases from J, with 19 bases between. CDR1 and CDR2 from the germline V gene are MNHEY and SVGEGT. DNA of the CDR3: TGTGCCAGCAGTTCCACTTGTGGTGCGACACACTCCTACAATGAGCAGTTCTTC. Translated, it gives CASSSTCGATHSYNEQFF.

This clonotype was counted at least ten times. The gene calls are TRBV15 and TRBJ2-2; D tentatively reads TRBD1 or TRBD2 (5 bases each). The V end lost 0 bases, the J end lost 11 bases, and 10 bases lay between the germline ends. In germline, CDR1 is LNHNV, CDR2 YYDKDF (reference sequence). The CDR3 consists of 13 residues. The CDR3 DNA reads TGTGCCACCAGCAGAGATGGTGGGGGAGAGCTGTTTTTT. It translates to CATSRDGGGELFF.

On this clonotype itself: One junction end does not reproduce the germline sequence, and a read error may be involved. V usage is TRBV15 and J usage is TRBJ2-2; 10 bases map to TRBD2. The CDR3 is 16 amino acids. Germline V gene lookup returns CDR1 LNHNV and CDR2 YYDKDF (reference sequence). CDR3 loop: CATSRPSGRGTGELIF. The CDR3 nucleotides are TGTGCCACCAGCAGACCGAGCGGGAGGGGCACCGGGGAGCTGATTTTT. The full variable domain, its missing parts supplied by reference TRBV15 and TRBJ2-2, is DAMVIQNPRYQVTQFGKPVTLSCSQTLNHNVMYWYQQKSSQAPKLLFHYYDKDFNNEADTPDNFQSRRPNTSFCFLDIRSPGLGDTAMYLCATSRPSGRGTGELIFGEGSRLTVL.

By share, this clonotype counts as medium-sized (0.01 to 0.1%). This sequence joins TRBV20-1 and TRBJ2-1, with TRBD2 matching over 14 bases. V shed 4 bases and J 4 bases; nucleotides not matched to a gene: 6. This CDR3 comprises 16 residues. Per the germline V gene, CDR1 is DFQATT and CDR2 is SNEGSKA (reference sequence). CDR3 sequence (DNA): TGCAGTGCTAAGACTAGCGGGAGGGCCAGGTACAATGAGCAGTTCTTC. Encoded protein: CSAKTSGRARYNEQFF.

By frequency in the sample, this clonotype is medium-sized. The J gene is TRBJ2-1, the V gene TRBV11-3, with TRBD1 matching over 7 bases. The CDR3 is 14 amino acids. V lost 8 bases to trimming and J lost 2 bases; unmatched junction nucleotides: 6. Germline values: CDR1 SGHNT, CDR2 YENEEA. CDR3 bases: TGTGCCAGCGCGACAGGGTTTACCTACAATGAGCAGTTCTTC. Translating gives CASATGFTYNEQFF. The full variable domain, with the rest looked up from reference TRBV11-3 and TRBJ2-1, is EAGVVQSPRYKIIEKKQPVAFWCNPISGHNTLYWYLQNLGQGPELLIRYENEEAVDDSQLPKDRFSAERLKGVDSTLKIQPAELGDSAVYLCASATGFTYNEQFFGPGTRLTVL.

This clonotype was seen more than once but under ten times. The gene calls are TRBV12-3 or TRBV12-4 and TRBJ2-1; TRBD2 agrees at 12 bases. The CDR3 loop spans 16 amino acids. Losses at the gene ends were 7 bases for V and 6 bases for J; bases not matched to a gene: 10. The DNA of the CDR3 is TGTGCCAGCATAGGTTTGGGACTAGCGGGCCTCAATGAGCAGTTCTTC. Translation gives CASIGLGLAGLNEQFF.

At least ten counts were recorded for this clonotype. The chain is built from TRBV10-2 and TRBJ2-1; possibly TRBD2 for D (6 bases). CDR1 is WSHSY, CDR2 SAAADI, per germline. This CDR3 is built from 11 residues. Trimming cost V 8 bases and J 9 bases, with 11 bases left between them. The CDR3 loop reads CASYTSSEQFF. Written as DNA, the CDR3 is TGCGCCAGCTATACTAGCAGTGAGCAGTTCTTC.

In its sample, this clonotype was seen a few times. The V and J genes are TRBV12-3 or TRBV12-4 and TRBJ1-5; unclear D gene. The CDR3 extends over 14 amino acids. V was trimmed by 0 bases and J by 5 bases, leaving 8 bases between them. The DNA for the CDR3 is TGTGCCAGCAGTTTAGCGGGCAGGCATCAGCCCCAGCATTTT. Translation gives CASSLAGRHQPQHF.

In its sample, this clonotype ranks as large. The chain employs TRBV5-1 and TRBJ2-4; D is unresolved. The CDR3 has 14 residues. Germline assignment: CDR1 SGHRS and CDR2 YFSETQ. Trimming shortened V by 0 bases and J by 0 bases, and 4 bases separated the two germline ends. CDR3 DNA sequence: TGCGCCAGCAGCTTGGGGACAGCCAAAAACATTCAGTACTTC. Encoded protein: CASSLGTAKNIQYF.

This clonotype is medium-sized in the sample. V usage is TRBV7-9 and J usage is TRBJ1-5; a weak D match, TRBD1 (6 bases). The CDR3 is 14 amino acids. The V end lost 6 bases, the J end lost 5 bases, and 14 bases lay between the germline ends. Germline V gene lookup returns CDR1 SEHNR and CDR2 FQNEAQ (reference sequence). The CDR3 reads CASSQGPRHQPQHF. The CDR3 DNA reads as TGTGCCAGCAGTCAGGGGCCCAGGCATCAGCCCCAGCATTTT.

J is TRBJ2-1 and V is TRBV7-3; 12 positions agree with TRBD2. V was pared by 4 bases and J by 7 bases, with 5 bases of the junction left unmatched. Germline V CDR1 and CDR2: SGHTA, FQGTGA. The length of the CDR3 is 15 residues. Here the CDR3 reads CASSSRTSGVNEQFF. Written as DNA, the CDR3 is TGTGCCAGCAGCTCCCGGACTAGCGGGGTGAATGAGCAGTTCTTC.

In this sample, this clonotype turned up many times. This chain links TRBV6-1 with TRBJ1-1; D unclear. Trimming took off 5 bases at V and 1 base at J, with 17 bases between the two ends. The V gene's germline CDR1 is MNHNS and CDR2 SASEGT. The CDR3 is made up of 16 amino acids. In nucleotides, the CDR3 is TGTGCCAGCAGTTCTCAGCGGCTAGGAAAGAACACTGAAGCTTTCTTT. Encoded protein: CASSSQRLGKNTEAFF.

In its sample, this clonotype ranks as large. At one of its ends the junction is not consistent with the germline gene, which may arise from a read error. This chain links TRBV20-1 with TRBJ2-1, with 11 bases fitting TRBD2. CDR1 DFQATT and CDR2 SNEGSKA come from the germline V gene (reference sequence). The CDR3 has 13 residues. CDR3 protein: CSARGTSGNEQFF. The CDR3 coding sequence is TGCAGTGCAAGAGGGACTAGCGGCAATGAGCAGTTCTTC.

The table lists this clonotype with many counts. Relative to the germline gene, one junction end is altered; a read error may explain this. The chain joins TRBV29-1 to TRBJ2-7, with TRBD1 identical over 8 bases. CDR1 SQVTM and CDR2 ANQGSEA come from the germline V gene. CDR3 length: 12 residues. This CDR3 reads CSVQGAPYEQYF. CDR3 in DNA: TGTAGCGTCCAGGGGGCCCCCTACGAGCAGTACTTC.